This T cell receptor beta chain originates from a study of CD8+ T cells in alopecia areata (dated by TCRdb to 2017 to 2018). Looking at the study overall: Treated patients were enrolled in an open-label pilot trial of oral tofacitinib, 5 to 10 mg twice daily, for moderate-to-severe alopecia areata. Tofacitinib was given for 6 to 18 months, followed by 6 months of follow-up off drug to assess delayed response and recurrence. High-throughput TCRbeta sequencing was used to examine T cell clonal expansion in alopecia areata in both the C3H/HeJ mouse model and human patients. RNA came from the PAXgene miRNA kit for fixed scalp, the miRNeasy kit for PBMCs, and the RNeasy kit for mouse skin. Amplification of TCRbeta CDR3 regions was done by immunoSEQ multiplex PCR using 35 Vbeta forward primers and 13 Jbeta reverse primers. In humans, TCRbeta sequencing was performed on scalp tissue and on sorted CD4+ and CD8+ peripheral blood T cells from healthy controls and from patients with patchy or totalis/universalis alopecia areata. Scalp clonality was compared among normal scalp (n=4), patchy alopecia areata scalp (n=8), and alopecia totalis/universalis scalp (n=8). Patients on tofacitinib were biopsied at baseline and after 4 and 24 weeks of treatment, and several of the patients also had a later scalp biopsy. In treated patients, disease severity was measured using the SALT score, which gives the percentage of scalp surface area affected. Here is what the overall study found, with its caveats: Resident alphabeta T cells in normal human skin are also sequenced, complicating scalp TCR repertoire analysis, unlike mouse skin dominated by gammadelta T cells. Many expanded lesional clones were found to persist in scalp and blood during tofacitinib treatment, and relapse after treatment cessation may be partly explained by this persistence. Compared with normal scalp, lesional scalp, particularly in alopecia totalis/universalis, had higher clonality and more expanded CD8+ clones, which suggests antigenic drive. Shared TCR sequences between patients were less evident than in mice, which may be partly attributable to HLA diversity in the patient population. Because the treated cohort was small and had only one nonresponder, larger studies are needed to examine links between baseline CD8+ expansion and response. Scalp clonality and the number of expanded CD8+ clones among the top 100 scalp clones were significantly decreased by tofacitinib.

Concerning this clone itself: What this receptor recognizes is not known. One base away there is no much larger clone; base qualities are not given.

Sample time point, as interpreted from the label and publication: 24 weeks on oral tofacitinib. The treatment or condition label of this sample denotes: oral pan-JAK inhibitor, 5-10 mg twice daily. From alopecia areata patients, peripheral blood was collected along with lesional scalp punch biopsies. PBMCs were isolated by density centrifugation and stained for CD3, CD4 and CD8, after which CD4+ and CD8+ T cells were sorted on a FACSAria. Trimming removed 0 bases from V and 13 bases from J, leaving 19 bases between the germline ends. Measured from the cysteine to the phenylalanine, the CDR3 is 16 residues long. CDR3 DNA is the only sequence kept; it has 48 bases, read in frame from the first base. The library was generated by the immunoSEQ multiplex PCR assay. For TCR sequencing, RNA was extracted from every sample and reverse transcribed into cDNA to serve as template. First-strand cDNA was synthesized using SuperScript III with a 2:1 mix of oligo-dT and random hexamers. Amplification bias was assessed with a synthetic immune receptor repertoire, and residual bias was removed computationally. In the authors' own workflow: Raw reads were preprocessed for error removal, and CDR3 was defined according to IMGT conventions as running from the conserved cysteine to phenylalanine. To get clonality, Shannon entropy was normalized by log2 of the number of productive unique TCRs and the result was subtracted from 1. Scalp TCRbeta sequences were cross-referenced with sorted blood CD4 and CD8 repertoires so that the CD4 or CD8 identity of scalp clones could be inferred. What TCRdb holds here is the immuneACCESS table cut down to in-frame rearrangements. Part of the clones is not present; checked against another copy, under half of the missing clones reflect an unresolved V gene, and the others are unexplained. Clone size and V and J calls were adopted from that table, with D and trimming inferred from the DNA. The sample profile shows 100,000 to 130,000 clones; 84% of them were found once. The ten most abundant clones make up roughly a quarter of the sample.

Sequencing was performed on CD8+ T cells sorted from blood, taken at week 24, from a patient treated with tofacitinib. The chain uses TRBV23-1 and TRBJ1-6, with the D gene not clear enough to name. TRBV23-1 falls under the ORF class, with uncertain function. This TCR came from a human donor with alopecia areata. The CDR3: CASSQSRGQHRDPLHF. The nucleotides read TGCGCCAGCAGTCAATCCCGCGGGCAGCACCGGGATCCCCTCCACTTT.